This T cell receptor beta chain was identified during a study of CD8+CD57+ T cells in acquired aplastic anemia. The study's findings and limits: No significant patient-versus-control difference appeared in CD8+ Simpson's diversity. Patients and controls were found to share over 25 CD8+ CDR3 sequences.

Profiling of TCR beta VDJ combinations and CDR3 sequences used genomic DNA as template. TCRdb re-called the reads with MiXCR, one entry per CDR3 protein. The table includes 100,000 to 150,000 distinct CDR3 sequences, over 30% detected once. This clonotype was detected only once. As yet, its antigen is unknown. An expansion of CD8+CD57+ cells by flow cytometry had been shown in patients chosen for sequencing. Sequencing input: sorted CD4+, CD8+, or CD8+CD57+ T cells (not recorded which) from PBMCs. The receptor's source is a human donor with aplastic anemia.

The DNA for the CDR3 is TGTGCCAGCAGTGGGGACAGGGTAGGGGACAATGAGCAGTTCTTC. It encodes CASSGDRVGDNEQFF. This chain links TRBV2 with TRBJ2-1; 9 bases line up with TRBD1. V lost 4 bases, J lost 5 bases, and 6 bases stayed unmatched. CDR3 length: 15 residues. Germline CDR1 is SNHLY and CDR2 is FYNNEI.